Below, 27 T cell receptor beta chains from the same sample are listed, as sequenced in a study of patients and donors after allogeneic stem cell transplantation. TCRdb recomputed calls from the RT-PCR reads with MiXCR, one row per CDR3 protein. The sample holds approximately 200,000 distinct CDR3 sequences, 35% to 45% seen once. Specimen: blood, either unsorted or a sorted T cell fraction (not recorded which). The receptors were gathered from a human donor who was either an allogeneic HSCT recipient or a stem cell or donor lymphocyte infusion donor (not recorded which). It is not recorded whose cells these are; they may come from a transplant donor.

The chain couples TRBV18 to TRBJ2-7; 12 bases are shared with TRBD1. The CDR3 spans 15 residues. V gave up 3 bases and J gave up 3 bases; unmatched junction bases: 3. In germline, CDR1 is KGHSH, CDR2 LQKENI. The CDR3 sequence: CASSPGDRGLYEQYF. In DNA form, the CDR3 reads TGTGCCAGCTCACCTGGGGACAGGGGGCTCTACGAGCAGTACTTC.

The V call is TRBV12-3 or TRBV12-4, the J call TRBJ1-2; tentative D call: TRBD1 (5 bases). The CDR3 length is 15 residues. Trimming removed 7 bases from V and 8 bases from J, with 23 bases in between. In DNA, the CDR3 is TGTGCCAGCATCGTTCGGTCACGGGGACTGGAAGGCTACACCTTC. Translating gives CASIVRSRGLEGYTF.

The CDR3 region has the DNA TGTGCCACCAGCAGCGACTTTTCAGAGCAGTTCTTC. Its protein is CATSSDFSEQFF. This sequence joins TRBV15 and TRBJ2-1; D not resolved. The CDR3 extends over 12 amino acids. V lost 3 bases and J 10 bases, leaving 10 bases between the germline ends. In germline, CDR1 is LNHNV, CDR2 YYDKDF (reference sequence).

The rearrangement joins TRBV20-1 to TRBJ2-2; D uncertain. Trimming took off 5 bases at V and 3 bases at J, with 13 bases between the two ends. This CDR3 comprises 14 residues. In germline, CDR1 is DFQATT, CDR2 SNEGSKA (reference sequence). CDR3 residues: CSASLSGYTGELFF. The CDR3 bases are TGCAGTGCTTCCCTCAGTGGTTACACCGGGGAGCTGTTTTTT.

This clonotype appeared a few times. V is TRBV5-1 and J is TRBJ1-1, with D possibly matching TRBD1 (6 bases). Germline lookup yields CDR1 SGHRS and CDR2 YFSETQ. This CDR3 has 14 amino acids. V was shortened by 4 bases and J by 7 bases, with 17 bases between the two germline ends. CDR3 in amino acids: CASSRTGPLNEAFF. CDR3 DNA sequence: TGCGCCAGCAGCCGTACAGGGCCTCTTAATGAAGCTTTCTTT.

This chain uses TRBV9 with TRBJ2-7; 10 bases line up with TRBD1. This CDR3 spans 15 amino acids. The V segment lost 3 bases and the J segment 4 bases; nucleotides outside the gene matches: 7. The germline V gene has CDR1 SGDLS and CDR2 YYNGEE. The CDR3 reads CASSATGGPSYEQYF. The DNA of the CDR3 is TGTGCCAGCAGCGCGACAGGGGGCCCCAGTTACGAGCAGTACTTC.

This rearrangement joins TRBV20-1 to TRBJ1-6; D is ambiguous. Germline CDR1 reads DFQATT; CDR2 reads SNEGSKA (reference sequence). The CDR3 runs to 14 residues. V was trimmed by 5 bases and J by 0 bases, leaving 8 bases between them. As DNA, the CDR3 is TGCAGTGCTGAGTTAGGCTCCTATAATTCACCCCTCCACTTT. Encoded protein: CSAELGSYNSPLHF.

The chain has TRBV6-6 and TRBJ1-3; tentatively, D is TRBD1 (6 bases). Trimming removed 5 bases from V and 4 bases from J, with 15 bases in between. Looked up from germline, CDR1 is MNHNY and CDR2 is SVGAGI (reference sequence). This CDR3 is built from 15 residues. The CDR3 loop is CASSQGQDRGNTIYF. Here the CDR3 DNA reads TGTGCCAGCAGTCAGGGGCAGGATCGGGGAAACACCATATATTTT.

CDR3 sequence: CASSSYTGRAYNEQFF. The CDR3 DNA sequence: TGTGCCAGCAGCTCATATACAGGGAGGGCCTACAATGAGCAGTTCTTC. The chain joins TRBV7-6 to TRBJ2-1, with a possible D match to TRBD2 (7 bases). Germline CDR1 SGHVS, CDR2 FNYEAQ. CDR3 length: 16 residues. V was shortened by 4 bases and J by 2 bases, with 15 bases between the two germline ends. The whole variable domain, filled in from reference TRBV7-6 and TRBJ2-1, reads GAGVSQSPRYKVTKRGQDVALRCDPISGHVSLYWYRQALGQGPEFLTYFNYEAQQDKSGLPNDRFSAERPEGSISTLTIQRTEQRDSAMYRCASSSYTGRAYNEQFFGPGTRLTVL.

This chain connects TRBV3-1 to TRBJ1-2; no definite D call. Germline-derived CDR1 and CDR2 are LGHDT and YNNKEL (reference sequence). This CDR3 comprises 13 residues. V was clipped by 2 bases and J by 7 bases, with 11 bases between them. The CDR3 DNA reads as TGTGCCAGCAGCCAACTTCTTAGTACTGGCTACACCTTC. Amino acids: CASSQLLSTGYTF.

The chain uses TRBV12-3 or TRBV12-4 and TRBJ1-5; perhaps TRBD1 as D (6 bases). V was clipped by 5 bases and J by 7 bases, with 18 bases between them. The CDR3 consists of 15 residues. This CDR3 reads CASSPHREVNQPQHF. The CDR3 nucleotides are TGTGCCAGCAGTCCCCACAGGGAGGTTAACCAGCCCCAGCATTTT.

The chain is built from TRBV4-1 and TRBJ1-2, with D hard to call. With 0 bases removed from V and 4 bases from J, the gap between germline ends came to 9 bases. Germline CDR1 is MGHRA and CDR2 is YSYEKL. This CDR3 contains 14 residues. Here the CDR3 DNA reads TGCGCCAGCAGCCAAGACTCAGCTCTCTATGGCTACACCTTC. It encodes CASSQDSALYGYTF.

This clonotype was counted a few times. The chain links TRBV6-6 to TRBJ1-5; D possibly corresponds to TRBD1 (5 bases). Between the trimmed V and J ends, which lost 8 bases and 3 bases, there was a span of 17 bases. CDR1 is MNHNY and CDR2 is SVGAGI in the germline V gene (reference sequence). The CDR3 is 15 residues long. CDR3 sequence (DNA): TGTGCCAGCCTTTCCTCCGACAGCCTCAATCAGCCCCAGCATTTT. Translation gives CASLSSDSLNQPQHF.

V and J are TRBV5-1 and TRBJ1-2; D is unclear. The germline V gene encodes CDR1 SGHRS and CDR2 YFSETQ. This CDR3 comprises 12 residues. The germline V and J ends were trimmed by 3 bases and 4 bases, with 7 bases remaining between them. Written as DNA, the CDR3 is TGCGCCAGCAGCTCTGACACCTATGGCTACACCTTC. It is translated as CASSSDTYGYTF.

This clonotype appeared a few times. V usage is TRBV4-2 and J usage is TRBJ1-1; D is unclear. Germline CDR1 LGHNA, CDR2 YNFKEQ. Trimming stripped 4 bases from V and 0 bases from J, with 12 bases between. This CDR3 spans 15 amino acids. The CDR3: CASSPPVRMNTEAFF. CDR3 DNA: TGTGCCAGCAGCCCACCGGTCCGCATGAACACTGAAGCTTTCTTT.

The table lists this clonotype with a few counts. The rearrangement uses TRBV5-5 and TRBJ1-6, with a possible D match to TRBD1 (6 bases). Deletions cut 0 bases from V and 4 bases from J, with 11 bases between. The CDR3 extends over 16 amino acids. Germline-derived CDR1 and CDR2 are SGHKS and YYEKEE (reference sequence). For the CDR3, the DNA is TGTGCCAGCAGCTTGGCCCCGGGACATTATAATTCACCCCTCCACTTT. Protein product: CASSLAPGHYNSPLHF.

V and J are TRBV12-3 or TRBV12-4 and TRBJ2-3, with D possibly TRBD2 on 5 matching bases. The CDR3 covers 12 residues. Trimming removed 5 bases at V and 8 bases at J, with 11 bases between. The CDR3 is CASSVYAGTQYF. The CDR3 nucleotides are TGTGCCAGCAGTGTATATGCGGGTACGCAGTATTTT.

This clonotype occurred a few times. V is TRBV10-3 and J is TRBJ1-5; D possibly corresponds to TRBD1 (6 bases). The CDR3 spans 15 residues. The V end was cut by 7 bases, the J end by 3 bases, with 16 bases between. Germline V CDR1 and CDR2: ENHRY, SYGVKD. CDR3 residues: CAIKGGSSLNQPQHF. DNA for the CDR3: TGTGCCATCAAGGGGGGCAGCTCGCTCAATCAGCCCCAGCATTTT.

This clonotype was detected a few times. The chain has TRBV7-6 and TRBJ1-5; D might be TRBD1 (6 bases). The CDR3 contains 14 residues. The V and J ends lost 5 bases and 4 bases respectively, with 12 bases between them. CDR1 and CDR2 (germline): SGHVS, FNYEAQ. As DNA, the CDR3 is TGTGCCAGCAGCGAAGGACAGTCAAATCAGCCCCAGCATTTT. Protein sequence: CASSEGQSNQPQHF.

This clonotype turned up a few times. This CDR3 is CASSLGAIGGNQPQHF. The CDR3 DNA reads as TGCGCCAGCAGCTTGGGGGCGATCGGTGGCAATCAGCCCCAGCATTTT. The chain has TRBV5-1 and TRBJ1-5; D remains unclear. Per germline, CDR1 SGHRS and CDR2 YFSETQ. V was clipped by 0 bases and J by 2 bases, with 12 bases between them. CDR3 size: 16 residues.

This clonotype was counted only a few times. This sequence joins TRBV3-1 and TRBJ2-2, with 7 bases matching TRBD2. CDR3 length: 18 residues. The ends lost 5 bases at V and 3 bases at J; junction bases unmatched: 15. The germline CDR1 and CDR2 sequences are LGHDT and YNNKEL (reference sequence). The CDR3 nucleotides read TGTGCCAGCAGCAAAAAGGGACTCCTTCGGGGGGACACCGGGGAGCTGTTTTTT. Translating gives CASSKKGLLRGDTGELFF. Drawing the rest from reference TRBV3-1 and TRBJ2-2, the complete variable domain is DTAVSQTPKYLVTQMGNDKSIKCEQNLGHDTMYWYKQDSKKFLKIMFSYNNKELIINETVPNRFSPKSPDKAHLNLHINSLELGDSAVYFCASSKKGLLRGDTGELFFGEGSRLTVL.

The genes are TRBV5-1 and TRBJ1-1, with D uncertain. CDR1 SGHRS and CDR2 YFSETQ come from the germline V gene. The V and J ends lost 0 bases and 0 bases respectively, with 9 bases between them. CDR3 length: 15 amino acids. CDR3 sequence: CASSLEYRLNTEAFF. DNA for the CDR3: TGCGCCAGCAGCTTGGAGTATCGGCTGAACACTGAAGCTTTCTTT.

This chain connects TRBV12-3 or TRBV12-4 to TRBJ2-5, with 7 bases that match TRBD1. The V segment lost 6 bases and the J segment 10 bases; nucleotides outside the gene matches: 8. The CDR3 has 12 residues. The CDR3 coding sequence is TGTGCCAGCAGCTCTACAGGGGACATCCAGTACTTC. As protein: CASSSTGDIQYF.

This chain's CDR3 is CASSQDQPGLFSQETQYF. CDR3 in DNA: TGCGCCAGCAGCCAAGACCAACCGGGACTTTTTTCCCAAGAGACCCAGTACTTC. The chain recombines TRBV4-1 with TRBJ2-5; TRBD2 might be the D (6 bases). Germline V gives CDR1 MGHRA, CDR2 YSYEKL. The CDR3 is made up of 18 amino acids. The ends were cut back, 0 bases at V and 1 base at J, with 18 bases in the middle.

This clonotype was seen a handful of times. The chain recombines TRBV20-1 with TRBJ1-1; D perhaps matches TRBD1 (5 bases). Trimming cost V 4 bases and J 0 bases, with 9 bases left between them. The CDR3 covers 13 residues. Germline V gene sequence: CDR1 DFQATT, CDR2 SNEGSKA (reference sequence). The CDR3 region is CSAKGTVNTEAFF. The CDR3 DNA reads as TGCAGTGCTAAAGGGACGGTGAACACTGAAGCTTTCTTT.

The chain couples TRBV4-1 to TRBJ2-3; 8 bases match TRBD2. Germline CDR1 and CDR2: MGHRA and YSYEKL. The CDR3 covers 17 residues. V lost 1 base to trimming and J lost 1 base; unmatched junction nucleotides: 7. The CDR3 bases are TGCGCCAGCAGCCAAGCCCCTCCAGCGGGGGGCACAGATACGCAGTATTTT. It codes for CASSQAPPAGGTDTQYF.

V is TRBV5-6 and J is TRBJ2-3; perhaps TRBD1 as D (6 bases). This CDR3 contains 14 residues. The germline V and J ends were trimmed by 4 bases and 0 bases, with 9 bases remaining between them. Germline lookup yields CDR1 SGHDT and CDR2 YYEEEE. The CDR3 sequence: CASSHGQSTDTQYF. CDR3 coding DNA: TGTGCCAGCAGCCATGGACAGAGCACAGATACGCAGTATTTT.